Listed below are T cell receptor beta chains from one sample, sequenced in a study of cytomegalovirus exposure and HLA in healthy donors. Here immunoSEQ multiplex PCR was the method, and the copy in TCRdb shows in-frame clones only, minus some. The sample table sets out under 95,000 clones. Sequencing input: PBMCs. The receptors were sampled from a man younger than 35 in good health and CMV-seropositive. The CDR3 runs from the conserved cysteine through the conserved F or W. The order of the fields is J gene, D gene, V gene, CDR3 protein, CDR3 DNA. D genes are given only for firm matches.

TRBJ1-1 TRBD1 TRBV28 CASSGRGTGLGNTEAFF TGTGCCAGCAGTGGAAGGGGGACAGGGCTCGGAAACACTGAAGCTTTCTTT
TRBJ2-3 TRBD2 TRBV28 CASSLPQSGRTQYF TGTGCCAGCAGTTTGCCCCAGAGCGGGAGGACGCAGTATTTT
TRBJ1-1 TRBD1 TRBV18 CASSPPDRDNTEAFF TGTGCCAGCTCACCACCGGACAGGGATAACACTGAAGCTTTCTTT
TRBJ2-4 . TRBV28 CASSLGGMDIQYF TGTGCCAGCAGTTTAGGGGGGATGGACATTCAGTACTTC
TRBJ1-1 . TRBV5-1 CASSLRGQGNTEAFF TGCGCCAGCAGCTTGAGGGGTCAGGGTAACACTGAAGCTTTCTTT
TRBJ1-1 . TRBV6-6 CASSYSAGNTEAFF TGTGCCAGCAGTTACTCGGCAGGGAACACTGAAGCTTTCTTT
TRBJ1-2 . TRBV28 CASKTGNYGYTF TGTGCCAGCAAAACAGGGAACTATGGCTACACCTTC
TRBJ1-1 . TRBV5-1 CASSLADRRQEAFF TGCGCCAGCAGCTTGGCCGACAGGCGCCAGGAAGCTTTCTTT
TRBJ1-5 . TRBV5-5 CASSLTSGEQPQHF TGTGCCAGCAGCTTGACCTCAGGGGAACAGCCCCAGCATTTT
TRBJ2-1 . TRBV4-1 CASRTVSSYNEQFF TGCGCCAGCAGGACTGTAAGCTCCTACAATGAGCAGTTCTTC
TRBJ1-2 TRBD1 TRBV19 CASSTPGQGYGYTF TGTGCCAGTAGTACCCCCGGACAGGGCTATGGCTACACCTTC
TRBJ2-1 . TRBV18 CASSPGSLATYNEQFF TGTGCCAGCTCCCCTGGTTCCTTAGCTACCTACAATGAGCAGTTCTTC
TRBJ1-2 TRBD1 TRBV13 CASSLFGQGDGYTF TGTGCCAGCAGCTTATTCGGACAGGGCGACGGCTACACCTTC
TRBJ2-2 . TRBV7-6 CASSLGALPGELFF TGTGCCAGCAGCTTAGGTGCCCTACCCGGGGAGCTGTTTTTT
TRBJ1-1 TRBD1 TRBV6-1 CASSNRGLGTEAFF TGTGCCAGCAGTAACAGGGGGCTGGGGACTGAAGCTTTCTTT
TRBJ1-4 . TRBV5-6 CASSLAAGLEKLFF TGTGCCAGCAGCTTGGCGGCAGGCCTCGAAAAACTGTTTTTT
TRBJ2-3 TRBD1 TRBV28 CASGGTGGADTQYF TGTGCCAGCGGGGGGACAGGGGGCGCAGATACGCAGTATTTT